Sequencing of this TCR beta chain was carried out in a study of T cells in narcolepsy (dated by TCRdb to the late 2010s). Background on the whole study: The study enrolled patients with narcolepsy type 1 or type 2 (NT1, NT2) together with healthy control donors. The study used TCR Vbeta sequencing to track clonotypes in blood and CSF while looking for autoreactive T cells in narcolepsy patients that target self-antigens of hypocretin neurons (hypocretin, TRIB2).

Reading from cysteine to phenylalanine, the CDR3 counts 14 amino acids. Only the CDR3 DNA stays, 42 bases, in frame from base 1. The germline V gene (reference sequence) gives CDR1 as MNHEY and CDR2 as SMNVEV. V and J are truncated by 2 bases and 3 bases respectively, leaving an intervening sequence of 11 bases. The investigation overall reported the following: Autoreactive clonotypes were reported to be detected serially in the blood of the same patients and of different patients, but not in the blood of healthy controls. Numbers of sequenced blood memory CD4+ clonotypes were comparable, averaging about 40,000 in patients and around 30,000 in controls. No sequences matching autoreactive T cell clones were present in some of the blood memory CD4+ repertoires from patients and controls. Plots comparing CSF and blood CD4+ T cell clonotypes from the same patient highlighted HCRT-specific and TRIB2-specific autoreactive clonotypes.

Points on this clone: Its antigen remains undetermined. Nothing much larger sits one base from this clone, and base qualities are not available.

Memory CD4+ T cells were sorted ex vivo from peripheral blood of narcolepsy patients and healthy controls for TCR Vbeta sequencing. Library preparation was by the immunoSEQ multiplex PCR assay. TCRdb obtained this table from immuneACCESS and retained in-frame rearrangements with V and J assigned. These tables miss some clones; where compared with another copy, unresolved V genes account for less than half of the shortfall, and the remainder is unexplained. In all, the sample holds tens of thousands of clones, and around 87% of those were seen once. The ten biggest clones cover around 0.92% of the sample.

The clonotype originates from a human donor in good health. The sample taken for sequencing was memory (CD45RA-) CD4+ T cells from blood. The cell subset or site tag for this specimen amounts to: memory T cells sorted ex vivo from peripheral blood. Here the chain combines TRBV27 and TRBJ2-7; TRBD1 is a weak D gene call, 5 bases matching. In nucleotides, the sequence is TGTGCCAGCAGTTTAAAGGGGTCCCACTACGAGCAGTACTTC. The translation is CASSLKGSHYEQYF.